This is a list of T cell receptor beta chains from one sample in a study of identical twins. MiXCR, applied by TCRdb to the 5' RACE reads, yields one record per CDR3 protein. The top ten clones hold roughly 0.56% of a sample with approximately 470,000 distinct CDR3 sequences, 11% to 15% of them seen once. These data also featured in a second study, about yellow fever vaccine responses in identical twins.

Material: CD4+ T cells sorted from blood. These receptor sequences come from a young woman in good health. The CDR3 runs from the conserved cysteine through the conserved F or W. The D gene is left open where the match is weak. Not every row has a clone size; where given, it reads once, few, many or a size class.

many	TRBV7-2	TRBJ2-3	.	TGTGCCAGCAGCCTCCCCGGCAGAGATACGCAGTATTTT	CASSLPGRDTQYF
few	TRBV15	TRBJ2-7	TRBD2	TGTGCCACCAGCATCCCGGGGAGGGTAAACTACGAGCAGTACTTC	CATSIPGRVNYEQYF
.	TRBV30	TRBJ1-4	.	TGTGCCTGGAGTCAGGACAATTTGGAACTGTTTTTT	CAWSQDNLELFF
.	TRBV20-1	TRBJ2-5	.	TGCAGTGCTGGACCGTCAGGGGCAGGCCGAGAAGAGACCCAGTACTTC	CSAGPSGAGREETQYF
few	TRBV12-3/TRBV12-4	TRBJ2-5	.	TGTGCCAGCAGTTTAGATCAGCGGGAGACCCAGTACTTC	CASSLDQRETQYF
few	TRBV20-1	TRBJ1-2	.	TGCAGTGCTGTGCCGGCTAGAGCTAACTATGGCTACACCTTC	CSAVPARANYGYTF
few	TRBV7-9	TRBJ2-1	TRBD2	TGTGCCAGCAGCCGACGACTAGCCAGCTCCTACAATGAGCAGTTCTTC	CASSRRLASSYNEQFF
few	TRBV10-2	TRBJ2-3	.	TGCGCCAGCAGTGAGGACTCAGGAGGCACAGATACGCAGTATTTT	CASSEDSGGTDTQYF
few	TRBV6-1	TRBJ2-5	TRBD2	TGTGCCAGCAGGGACAGCCTGACTAGCGGGGGGCCCAGGGAGACCCAGTACTTC	CASRDSLTSGGPRETQYF
.	TRBV4-1	TRBJ1-2	.	TGTGCCAGCAGCCTTTACAGGGAGAACTATGGCTACACCTTC	CASSLYRENYGYTF
few	TRBV5-1	TRBJ2-7	.	TGCGCCAGCAGCTTGACAGGCCACTACGAGCAGTACTTC	CASSLTGHYEQYF
.	TRBV30	TRBJ2-2	.	TGTGCCTGGAGTGTCTCCCCGCTCGGGGAGCTGTTTTTT	CAWSVSPLGELFF
many	TRBV12-3/TRBV12-4	TRBJ2-1	TRBD2	TGTGCCAGCAGTTTCAAGCGGGAGAGTATGGATGAGCAGTTCTTC	CASSFKRESMDEQFF
few	TRBV30	TRBJ2-7	.	TGTGCCTGGAGTGGAGACGGGAACTACGAGCAGTACTTC	CAWSGDGNYEQYF
many	TRBV6-2/TRBV6-3	TRBJ1-1	.	TGTGCCAGCAGTTACTCGGGGGGCCGGTACACTGAAGCTTTCTTT	CASSYSGGRYTEAFF
few	TRBV2	TRBJ2-1	TRBD1	TGTGCCAGCAGCAACCAGGGGGTGGACAATGAGCAGTTCTTC	CASSNQGVDNEQFF
few	TRBV20-1	TRBJ2-7	.	TGCAGTGCTAGTCGGGACACGGGATTCTACGAGCAGTACTTC	CSASRDTGFYEQYF
.	TRBV9	TRBJ2-1	.	TGTGCCAGCAGCGTAGACGGGGTGCGGGATGAGCAGTTCTTC	CASSVDGVRDEQFF
few	TRBV18	TRBJ1-2	TRBD1	TGTGCCAGCTCATCGGGACAGGGCTTCTCCTATGGCTACACCTTC	CASSSGQGFSYGYTF
few	TRBV28	TRBJ2-5	TRBD1	TGTGCCAGCAGTAGGACAGGGGGGGGGACCCAGTACTTC	CASSRTGGGTQYF
few	TRBV6-2/TRBV6-3	TRBJ2-2	.	TGTGCCAGCAGTAAAACCCGGAACACCGGGGAGCTGTTTTTT	CASSKTRNTGELFF
few	TRBV5-1	TRBJ1-3	TRBD1	TGCGCCAGCAGCTTAGGACAGGTGCCTGGAAACACCATATATTTT	CASSLGQVPGNTIYF
few	TRBV28	TRBJ2-5	TRBD2	TGTGCCAGCAGTTTTGGGGGACTAGCGGTCCAAGAGACCCAGTACTTC	CASSFGGLAVQETQYF
.	TRBV2	TRBJ2-5	TRBD1	TGTGCCAGCAGCAACGACAGGGGTCAAGAGACCCAGTACTTC	CASSNDRGQETQYF
.	TRBV29-1	TRBJ2-7	TRBD1	TGCAGCGTTGGATCCTACAGGGGACCCTCCTACGAGCAGTACTTC	CSVGSYRGPSYEQYF
few	TRBV25-1	TRBJ2-1	TRBD2	TGTGCCAGCAGTCCCCGGACTAGCGTCACTGAGCAGTTCTTC	CASSPRTSVTEQFF
.	TRBV20-1	TRBJ2-5	.	TGCAGTGCTGGGGGGATTACGGGAAGGGGGGAGACCCAGTACTTC	CSAGGITGRGETQYF
few	TRBV11-2	TRBJ2-2	.	TGTGCCAGCAGCCTCCGGACGGTCGGCACCGGGGAGCTGTTTTTT	CASSLRTVGTGELFF
few	TRBV7-2	TRBJ1-5	.	TGTGCCAGCAGCTTCTACGGGAAGACGGATCAGCCCCAGCATTTT	CASSFYGKTDQPQHF
few	TRBV12-5	TRBJ2-1	.	TGTGCTAGTGGTTTGAATAGAGGTAGGAGCTCCTACAATGAGCAGTTCTTC	CASGLNRGRSSYNEQFF
few	TRBV5-1	TRBJ2-7	.	TGCGCCAGCAGCTCAGCCGGTAGGGGGACCTACGAGCAGTACTTC	CASSSAGRGTYEQYF
few	TRBV5-1	TRBJ2-5	.	TGCGCCAGCAGAACAGATAGGGGTTTCCAAGAGACCCAGTACTTC	CASRTDRGFQETQYF
.	TRBV7-8	TRBJ2-3	TRBD2	TGTGCCAGCAGCTGGAGGACTAGCGGGGGGAGGACAGATACGCAGTATTTT	CASSWRTSGGRTDTQYF
few	TRBV3-1	TRBJ1-6	TRBD1	TGTGCCAGCAGCCAGCGGACAGGGAGCGGAAGTTCACCCCTCCACTTT	CASSQRTGSGSSPLHF
few	TRBV11-2	TRBJ1-2	TRBD1	TGTGCCAGCTCCCCCTTTGGCCGGGACAGGGGGCATGGCTACACCTTC	CASSPFGRDRGHGYTF
few	TRBV5-1	TRBJ2-7	.	TGCGCCAGCAGCCGCGACTCTTTCCCGACCGAGCAGTACTTC	CASSRDSFPTEQYF
few	TRBV24-1	TRBJ2-5	.	TGTGCCACCAGTCCCGGGAGTAAGACCCAGTACTTC	CATSPGSKTQYF
few	TRBV7-2	TRBJ2-5	TRBD2	TGTGCCAGCAGCATACAAGCGGGAGTGAATCAAGAGACCCAGTACTTC	CASSIQAGVNQETQYF
once	TRBV28	TRBJ2-3	.	TGTGCCAGCAGTTTGGTGACTCCTCCCGGTACGCAGTATTTT	CASSLVTPPGTQYF
.	TRBV5-5	TRBJ2-3	.	TGTGCCAGCATCTTGGGGCCGCCTTCGGCCGCAGATACGCAGTATTTT	CASILGPPSAADTQYF
.	TRBV12-3/TRBV12-4	TRBJ1-5	.	TGTGCCAGCAGTCGCGAGGGGAGCAATCAGCCCCAGCATTTT	CASSREGSNQPQHF
.	TRBV28	TRBJ2-1	.	TGTGCCAGCAGTGGGATGAGTGAGCAGTTCTTC	CASSGMSEQFF
.	TRBV15	TRBJ2-7	TRBD1	TGTGCCACCAGCAGAGAGACAGGGCACTACGAGCAGTACTTC	CATSRETGHYEQYF
.	TRBV19	TRBJ1-1	.	TGTGCCAGTACCCCGGGGGGGGCTGAAGCTTTCTTT	CASTPGGAEAFF
.	TRBV6-1	TRBJ2-3	TRBD2	TGTGCCAGCAGTGATTGGGCGGGAGCTACAGATACGCAGTATTTT	CASSDWAGATDTQYF
.	TRBV5-1	TRBJ1-1	.	TGCGCCAGCAGCAACCCGTCGATGAACACTGAAGCTTTCTTT	CASSNPSMNTEAFF
few	TRBV20-1	TRBJ2-3	.	TGCAGTGCTAGAGATAACGGTGTGCGAGATACGCAGTATTTT	CSARDNGVRDTQYF
few	TRBV20-1	TRBJ2-7	.	TGCAGTGCCCCGGCGACTTTCGGCTCCTACGAGCAGTACTTC	CSAPATFGSYEQYF
.	TRBV6-1	TRBJ2-7	.	TGTGCCAGCCCGACAGGCTACGAGCAGTACTTC	CASPTGYEQYF